A single count supports the clone carrying this T cell receptor beta chain. This CDR3 region has 14 residues. Deletions cut 5 bases from V and 13 bases from J, with 18 bases between. Germline V CDR1 and CDR2: SNHLY, FYNNEI. Clinical symptoms, serum thyroxine, TRAb, thyroid ultrasound and orbital computed tomography informed diagnoses. Template material for amplifying TCR beta CDR3 regions consisted of RNA transcripts. Researchers ran a first-round RT-PCR on the TCR CDR3 using the HTBI primer set. MiXCR, applied by TCRdb to the multiplex PCR reads, yields one record per CDR3 protein. The sample holds 95,000 to 110,000 distinct CDR3 sequences, over 45% seen once. This record belongs to a study of T cells in Graves' hyperthyroidism and ophthalmopathy.

The receptor comes from a man in his forties with Graves' hyperthyroidism. This sequence joins TRBV2 and TRBJ1-6, with D unclear. The material sequenced was blood. The CDR3 DNA sequence: TGTGCCAGCAGTCGGCAGGTTAGCAATCAGCCCCTCCACTTT. It translates to CASSRQVSNQPLHF.